This T cell receptor beta chain was observed in a study of PD-L1 blockade in urothelial cancer. At the level of the study: Atezolizumab (1,200 mg intravenously every 3 weeks) began in about 2014 for patients. Patients previously received 0 to 3 chemotherapy regimens.

Measured with immunoSEQ multiplex PCR; TCRdb has only the in-frame clones, and not every one. This sample carries 75,000 to 90,000 clones, about four fifths of them seen once, and the ten largest clones take more than 8%. V lost 6 bases to trimming and J lost 5 bases; unmatched junction nucleotides: 7. Germline CDR1 reads SGHTA; CDR2 reads FQGNSA. There are 14 residues in the CDR3. This clonotype was obtained from a man between 65 and 85 years old with urothelial cancer. The chain links TRBV7-2 to TRBJ2-5, with 9 positions matching TRBD1. The sequencing used PBMCs, collected around atezolizumab (anti-PD-L1) treatment. As DNA, the CDR3 is TGTGCCAGCAGTCTGACAGGGGGTGGCGAGACCCAGTACTTC. Translating gives CASSLTGGGETQYF. The full variable domain, in which reference TRBV7-2 and TRBJ2-5 provide the parts outside the CDR3, is GAGVSQSPSNKVTEKGKDVELRCDPISGHTALYWYRQSLGQGLEFLIYFQGNSAPDKSGLPSDRFSAERTGGSVSTLTIQRTQQEDSAVYLCASSLTGGGETQYFGPGTRLLVL.